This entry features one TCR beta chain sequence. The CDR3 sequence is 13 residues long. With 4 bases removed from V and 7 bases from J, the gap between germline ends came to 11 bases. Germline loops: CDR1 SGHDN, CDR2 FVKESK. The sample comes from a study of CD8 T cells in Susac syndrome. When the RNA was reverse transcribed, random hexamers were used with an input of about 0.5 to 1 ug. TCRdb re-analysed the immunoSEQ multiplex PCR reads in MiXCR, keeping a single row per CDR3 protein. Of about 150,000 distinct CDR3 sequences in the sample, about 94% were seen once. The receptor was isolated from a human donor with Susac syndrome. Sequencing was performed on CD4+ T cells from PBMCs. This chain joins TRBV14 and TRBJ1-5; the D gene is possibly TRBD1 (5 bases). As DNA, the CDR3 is TGTGCCAGCAGCCGGGACGACAGCCAGCCCCAGCATTTT. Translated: CASSRDDSQPQHF.